This T cell receptor (beta chain) was retrieved from a study of blood T cell repertoires in COVID-19. CDR1 is SGDLS and CDR2 is YYNGEE in the germline V gene. CDR3 size: 15 residues. V was pared by 3 bases and J by 5 bases, with 16 bases between. Method: immunoSEQ multiplex PCR; TCRdb's copy keeps in-frame clones and lacks some. Among about 350,000 clones listed, more than 70% were seen once. Sequencing was carried out using peripheral blood. The sequence derives from a woman between 65 and 79 years old with COVID-19, enrolled during active disease. V and J are TRBV9 and TRBJ2-3; the D gene is possibly TRBD2 (6 bases). The CDR3 loop reads CASSGTSRMGDTQYF. The CDR3 region has the DNA TGTGCCAGCAGCGGTACTAGCCGGATGGGAGATACGCAGTATTTT.